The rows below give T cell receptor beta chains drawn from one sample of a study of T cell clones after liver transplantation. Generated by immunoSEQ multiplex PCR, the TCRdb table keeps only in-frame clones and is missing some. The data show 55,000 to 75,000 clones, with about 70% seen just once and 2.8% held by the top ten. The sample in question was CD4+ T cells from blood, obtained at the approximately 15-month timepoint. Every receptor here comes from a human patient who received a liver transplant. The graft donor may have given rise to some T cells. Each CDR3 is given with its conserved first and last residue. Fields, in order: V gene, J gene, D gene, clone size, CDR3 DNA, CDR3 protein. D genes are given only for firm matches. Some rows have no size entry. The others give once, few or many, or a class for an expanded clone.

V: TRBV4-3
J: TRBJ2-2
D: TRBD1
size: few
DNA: TGCGCCAGCAGCCTAGACAGGGGGCTCCTCGGGGAGCTGTTTTTT
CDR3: CASSLDRGLLGELFF

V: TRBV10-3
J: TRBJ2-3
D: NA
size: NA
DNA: TGTGCCATCAGTGGAAGGCAGGGAGGCGCAGATACGCAGTATTTT
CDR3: CAISGRQGGADTQYF

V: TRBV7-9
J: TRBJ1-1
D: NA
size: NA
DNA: TGTGCCAGCAGCAACCCATCGGGCGCAGGGAGAAACACTGAAGCTTTCTTT
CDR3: CASSNPSGAGRNTEAFF

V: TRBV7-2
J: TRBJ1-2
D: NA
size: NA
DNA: TGTGCCAGCAGCACGGTAGTGAACTATGGCTACACCTTC
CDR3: CASSTVVNYGYTF

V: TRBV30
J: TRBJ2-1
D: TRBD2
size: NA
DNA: TGTGCCTGGAGTGTTCGGGGACTAGCGGGGGGATTTAATGAGCAGTTCTTC
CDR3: CAWSVRGLAGGFNEQFF

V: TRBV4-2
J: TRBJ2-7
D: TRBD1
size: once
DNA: TGTGCCAGCAGCCGTCCCGGACAGGGCGAGCAGTACTTC
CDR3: CASSRPGQGEQYF

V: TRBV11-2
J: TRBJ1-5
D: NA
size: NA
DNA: TGTGCCAGCAGCCCTGACAGCGTCCAGCCCCAGCATTTT
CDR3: CASSPDSVQPQHF

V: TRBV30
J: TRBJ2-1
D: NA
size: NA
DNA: TGTGCCTGGAGTGTATTTGGGTCTGAGCAGTTCTTC
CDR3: CAWSVFGSEQFF

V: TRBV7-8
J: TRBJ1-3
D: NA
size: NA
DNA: TGTGCCAGCAGCTTAATGTCGGCCTCTGGAAACACCATATATTTT
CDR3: CASSLMSASGNTIYF

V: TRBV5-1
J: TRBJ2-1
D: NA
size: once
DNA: TGCGCCAGCAGCTTGCCCGGAACATACAATGAGCAGTTCTTC
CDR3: CASSLPGTYNEQFF

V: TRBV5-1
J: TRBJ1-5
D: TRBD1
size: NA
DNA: TGCGCCAGCAGCTCGCTTACAGGGGGCGATGAAAGCAATCAGCCCCAGCATTTT
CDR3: CASSSLTGGDESNQPQHF

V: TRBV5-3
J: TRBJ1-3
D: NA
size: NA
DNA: TGTGCCAGAGTCAGGGGTGAAGGTGTCACATCCCGTGACACCATATATTTT
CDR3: CARVRGEGVTSRDTIYF

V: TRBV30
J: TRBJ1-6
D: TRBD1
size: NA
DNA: TGTGCCTGGAGGGGACAGGATAATTCACCCCTCCACTTT
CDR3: CAWRGQDNSPLHF

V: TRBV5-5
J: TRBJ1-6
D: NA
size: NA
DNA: TGTGCCAGCAGCTCCTGGGGGGGTCATTCACCCCTCCACTTT
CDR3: CASSSWGGHSPLHF

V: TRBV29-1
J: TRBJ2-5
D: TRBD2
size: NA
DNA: TGCAGCGTTGCGGGGGGTAGCCTGGGAGAGACCCAGTACTTC
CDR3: CSVAGGSLGETQYF

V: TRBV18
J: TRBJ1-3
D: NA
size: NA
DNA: TGTGCCAGCTCACCATTCGACAGGTCCTCTGGAAACACCATATATTTT
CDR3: CASSPFDRSSGNTIYF

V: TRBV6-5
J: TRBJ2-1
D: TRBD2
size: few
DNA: TGTGCCAGCAGTTACTTTCTCACTAGCGGGGCCAATGAGCAGTTCTTC
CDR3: CASSYFLTSGANEQFF